The clone carrying this T cell receptor (beta chain) was found once. These data originate in a study of blood T cell repertoires in COVID-19. The CDR3 is made up of 17 amino acids. Germline V gene data show CDR1 as LNHDA and CDR2 as SQIVND (reference sequence). The J segment lost 1 base and the V segment lost 6 bases, leaving 8 bases of the junction unmatched. Sequenced by immunoSEQ multiplex PCR; TCRdb stores in-frame clones only, minus some. The profile shows around 370,000 clones, about 90% of them singletons. The sample was peripheral blood. The chain joins TRBV19 to TRBJ2-5; the match to TRBD2 covers 13 bases. This receptor was taken from a man in his late teens or twenties with active or convalescent COVID-19. Here the CDR3 DNA reads TGTGCCAGTAGAACTCCGGGACTAGCGGGAACCCAAGAGACCCAGTACTTC. This translates into CASRTPGLAGTQETQYF.